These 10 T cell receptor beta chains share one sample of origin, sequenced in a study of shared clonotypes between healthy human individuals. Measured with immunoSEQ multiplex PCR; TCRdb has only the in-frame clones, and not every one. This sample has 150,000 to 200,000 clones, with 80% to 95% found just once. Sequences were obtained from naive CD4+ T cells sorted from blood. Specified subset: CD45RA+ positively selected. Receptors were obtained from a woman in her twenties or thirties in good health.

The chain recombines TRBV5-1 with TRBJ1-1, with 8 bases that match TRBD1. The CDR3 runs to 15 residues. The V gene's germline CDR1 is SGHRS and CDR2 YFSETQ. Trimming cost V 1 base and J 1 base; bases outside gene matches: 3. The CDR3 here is CASSLPGQGNTEAFF. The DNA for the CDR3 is TGCGCCAGCAGCTTGCCAGGACAGGGGAACACTGAAGCTTTCTTT.

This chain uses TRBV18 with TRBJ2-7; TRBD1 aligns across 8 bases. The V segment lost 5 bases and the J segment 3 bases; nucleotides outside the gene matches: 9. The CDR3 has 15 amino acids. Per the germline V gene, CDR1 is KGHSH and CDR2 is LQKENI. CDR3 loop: CASSTSGQVGYEQYF. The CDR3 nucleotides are TGTGCCAGCTCAACCTCGGGACAGGTAGGCTACGAGCAGTACTTC. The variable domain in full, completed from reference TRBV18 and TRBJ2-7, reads NAGVMQNPRHLVRRRGQEARLRCSPMKGHSHVYWYRQLPEEGLKFMVYLQKENIIDESGMPKERFSAEFPKEGPSILRIQQVVRGDSAAYFCASSTSGQVGYEQYFGPGTRLTVT.

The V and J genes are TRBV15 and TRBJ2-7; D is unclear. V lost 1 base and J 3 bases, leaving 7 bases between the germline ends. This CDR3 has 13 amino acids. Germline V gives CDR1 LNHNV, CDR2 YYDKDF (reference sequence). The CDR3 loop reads CATSRGGIYEQYF. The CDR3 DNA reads TGTGCCACCAGCAGAGGCGGAATCTACGAGCAGTACTTC.

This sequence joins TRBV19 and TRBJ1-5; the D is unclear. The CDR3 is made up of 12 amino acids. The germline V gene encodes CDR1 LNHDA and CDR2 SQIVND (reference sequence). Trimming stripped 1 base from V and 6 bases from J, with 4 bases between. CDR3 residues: CASSIVSQPQHF. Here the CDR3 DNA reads TGTGCCAGTAGTATAGTAAGTCAGCCCCAGCATTTT. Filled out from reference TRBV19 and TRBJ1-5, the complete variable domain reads DGGITQSPKYLFRKEGQNVTLSCEQNLNHDAMYWYRQDPGQGLRLIYYSQIVNDFQKGDIAEGYSVSREKKESFPLTVTSAQKNPTAFYLCASSIVSQPQHFGDGTRLSIL.

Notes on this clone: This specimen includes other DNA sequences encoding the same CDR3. CDR3 loop: CASSYSRGTYEQYF. DNA of the CDR3: TGTGCCAGCAGTTACTCGCGGGGCACCTACGAGCAGTACTTC. V gene TRBV6-5 combines with J gene TRBJ2-7, with D possibly matching TRBD2 (6 bases). V lost 0 bases and J 2 bases, leaving 8 bases between the germline ends. This CDR3 has 14 amino acids. Germline V lookup: CDR1 MNHEY, CDR2 SVGAGI.

The CDR3 DNA sequence: TGTGCCAGCAGCTGGGGAGAGTCTGACTCCTACGAGCAGTACTTC. Translated: CASSWGESDSYEQYF. The chain recombines TRBV13 with TRBJ2-7; D is perhaps TRBD2 (5 bases). Germline V gene data show CDR1 as PRHDT and CDR2 as FYEKMQ (reference sequence). The CDR3 sequence is 15 residues long. Deletions cut 4 bases from V and 0 bases from J, with 13 bases between.

The CDR3 DNA reads as TGCGCCAGCAGCTTGGGTCCCACAAGCAATGAGCAGTTCTTC. This gives the protein CASSLGPTSNEQFF. The V gene is TRBV5-1, the J gene TRBJ2-1, with D unresolved. Germline CDR1 is SGHRS and CDR2 is YFSETQ. This CDR3 contains 14 residues. Trimming stripped 0 bases from V and 6 bases from J, with 10 bases between.

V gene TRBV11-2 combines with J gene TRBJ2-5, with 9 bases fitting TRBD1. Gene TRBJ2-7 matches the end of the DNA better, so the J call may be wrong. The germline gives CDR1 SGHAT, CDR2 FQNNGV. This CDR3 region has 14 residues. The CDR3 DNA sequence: TGTGCCAGCAGCTTAGTACAGGGGGCTAACGAGCAGTACTTC. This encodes CASSLVQGANEQYF.

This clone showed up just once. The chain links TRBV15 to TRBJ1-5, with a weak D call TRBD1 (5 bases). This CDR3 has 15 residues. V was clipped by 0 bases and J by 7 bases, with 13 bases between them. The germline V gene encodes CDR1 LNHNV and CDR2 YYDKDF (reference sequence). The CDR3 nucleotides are TGTGCCACCAGCAGAGAAGGACATCCCCTCCAGCCCCAGCATTTT. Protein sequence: CATSREGHPLQPQHF.

In DNA form, the CDR3 reads TGTGCCACCAGCAGGGCCCGGGACCAAGGAAATGGCTACACCTTC. Translation: CATSRARDQGNGYTF. The chain combines TRBV15 with TRBJ1-2; a weak D match, TRBD1 (5 bases). This CDR3 region has 15 residues. The ends were cut back, 3 bases at V and 6 bases at J, with 17 bases in the middle. CDR1 is LNHNV, CDR2 YYDKDF, per germline (reference sequence).